This is a list of T cell receptor beta chains from one sample in a study of metastatic and nonmetastatic thyroid tumors. TCRdb re-called the PCR reads with MiXCR. The sample lists some 25,000 clones; roughly 21% were seen once. Sequencing input: blood. These receptor sequences come from a male donor with papillary thyroid cancer or a benign thyroid nodule (not recorded which). Some clones in this sample may be carry-over from other donors' samples. Both conserved end residues are part of each CDR3. The D gene is left open where the match is weak. Where a row states a size, it is once, few, many or the class of an expanded clone; other rows omit it.

>TRBV18|many|TRBJ2-1|.
CASSPRDTAEQFF
TGTGCCAGCTCACCCCGTGATACGGCTGAGCAGTTCTTC
>TRBV12-3/TRBV12-4|medium-sized|TRBJ2-5|.
CASSPIQETQYF
TGTGCCAGCAGTCCCATCCAAGAGACCCAGTACTTC
>TRBV24-1|medium-sized|TRBJ2-7|TRBD1
CATSDSPGQGQNEQYF
TGTGCCACCAGTGATTCCCCGGGACAGGGACAAAACGAGCAGTACTTC
>TRBV7-8|.|TRBJ1-5|TRBD1
CASSLTGQVGQPQHF
TGTGCCAGCAGCTTAACCGGACAGGTTGGACAGCCCCAGCATTTT
>TRBV7-2|many|TRBJ2-1|TRBD2
CASSLALAGVHEQFF
TGTGCCAGCAGCTTAGCCCTAGCGGGAGTGCATGAGCAGTTCTTC
>TRBV20-1|many|TRBJ2-1|TRBD2
CSATRLAGYNEQFF
TGCAGTGCTACAAGACTAGCTGGGTACAATGAGCAGTTCTTC
>TRBV6-4|many|TRBJ2-1|.
CASSDPRLDYNEQFF
TGTGCCAGCAGTGACCCACGCCTGGACTACAATGAGCAGTTCTTC
>TRBV28|.|TRBJ1-4|.
CASSLPGSTNEKLFF
TGTGCCAGCAGTTTACCGGGTTCGACTAATGAAAAACTGTTTTTT
>TRBV9|many|TRBJ2-7|TRBD2
CASSVGGREGSYEQYF
TGTGCCAGCAGCGTAGGGGGGCGGGAGGGCTCCTACGAGCAGTACTTC
>TRBV9|.|TRBJ2-2|.
CASSPIASNTGELFF
TGTGCCAGCAGCCCCATTGCCTCGAACACCGGGGAGCTGTTTTTT
>TRBV11-1|many|TRBJ2-1|.
CASSLVELISDEQFF
TGTGCCAGCAGCTTGGTGGAGTTAATATCCGATGAGCAGTTCTTC
>TRBV6-1|medium-sized|TRBJ1-5|TRBD1
CASSGGQGANQPQHF
TGTGCCAGCAGTGGGGGACAGGGGGCCAATCAGCCCCAGCATTTT
>TRBV24-1|many|TRBJ2-1|TRBD2
CATSAATSEFRMRNEQFF
TGTGCCACCAGTGCTGCGACTAGCGAGTTCCGTATGAGGAATGAGCAGTTCTTC
>TRBV7-2|.|TRBJ1-4|.
CASSLGHATNEKLFF
TGTGCCAGCAGCTTAGGGCATGCAACTAATGAAAAACTGTTTTTT
>TRBV5-1|few|TRBJ1-6|.
CASSLEGDSPLHF
TGCGCCAGCAGCTTGGAGGGGGATTCACCCCTCCACTTT
>TRBV28|.|TRBJ2-7|.
CASSASTVGVSSYEQYF
TGTGCCAGCAGTGCCTCGACAGTAGGAGTGAGTTCCTACGAGCAGTACTTC
>TRBV28|.|TRBJ2-1|TRBD2
CASIHWGSGSGSYNEQFF
TGTGCCAGCATCCATTGGGGGAGCGGGAGTGGCTCCTACAATGAGCAGTTCTTC
>TRBV6-1|medium-sized|TRBJ2-7|TRBD2
CASSLSGTTYEQYF
TGTGCCAGCAGTCTAAGCGGGACCACCTACGAGCAGTACTTC
>TRBV15|medium-sized|TRBJ2-7|.
CATSRDMGYEQYF
TGTGCCACCAGCAGAGATATGGGATACGAGCAGTACTTC
>TRBV25-1|medium-sized|TRBJ2-7|TRBD1
CASSEPGGQIKEQYF
TGTGCCAGCAGTGAACCAGGGGGCCAAATTAAAGAGCAGTACTTC
>TRBV20-1|many|TRBJ2-1|.
CSAPPSLAVHQFF
TGCAGTGCTCCTCCTTCGTTAGCGGTCCATCAGTTCTTC
>TRBV11-2|many|TRBJ2-1|TRBD2
CASSLGTSGYNEQFF
TGTGCCAGCAGCTTAGGAACTAGCGGATACAATGAGCAGTTCTTC
>TRBV3-1|many|TRBJ2-2|.
CASSQMDTTGELFF
TGTGCCAGCAGCCAAATGGACACTACCGGGGAGCTGTTTTTT
>TRBV12-3/TRBV12-4|.|TRBJ1-6|.
CASSLRAVSYNSPLHF
TGTGCCAGCAGTTTGCGCGCTGTCTCCTATAATTCACCCCTCCACTTT
>TRBV20-1|many|TRBJ2-3|.
CSARGRGVDTQYF
TGCAGTGCTAGAGGGAGGGGAGTCGATACGCAGTATTTT
>TRBV19|many|TRBJ2-7|.
CASRLRGQSYEQYF
TGTGCCAGTCGTTTGAGGGGCCAGTCCTACGAGCAGTACTTC